The text below deals with one T cell receptor (beta chain). Antigen: not known. This entry belongs to a study of Ad26.COV2.S vaccination and SARS-CoV-2 variants. Overall study: Intramuscular Ad26.COV2.S at 5x10^10 or 1x10^11 viral particles. General observations from the study: Substantial breadth was reported for post-vaccination spike-specific CD8+ and CD4+ T cells. Spike-specific TCR breadth was greater after Ad26.COV2.S than placebo.

Treatment described: roughly 18 received Ad26.COV2.S at low or high dose, single or two shots; 5 received placebo; per-sample allocation not given. Each sample was drawn 63 days after the first injection (of vaccine or placebo). In the vaccine, an Ad26 vector expressed the SARS-CoV-2 spike of the Wuhan strain. CDR3 length equals 17 residues. The junction had 9 bases not matched to a gene; V was cut back by 4 bases and J by 2 bases. Germline CDR1 LGHNA, CDR2 YSLEER. Using immunoSEQ multiplex PCR, the repertoire was profiled, and TCRdb retains in-frame clones only, with some absent. The top ten hold 2.5% to 3.5% of the sample, which has a few hundred thousand clones, around 90% seen once.

The source material was peripheral blood, sampled in a trial of Ad26.COV2.S vaccine versus placebo. This TCR derives from a person aged 18 to 65 who received the Ad26.COV2.S COVID-19 vaccine or a placebo. The V call is TRBV4-3, the J call TRBJ1-3; 9 bases are shared with TRBD1. Here the CDR3 DNA reads TGCGCCAGCAGCCCAACCCCACAGGGGGCGACTGGAAACACCATATATTTT. Its protein product is CASSPTPQGATGNTIYF.